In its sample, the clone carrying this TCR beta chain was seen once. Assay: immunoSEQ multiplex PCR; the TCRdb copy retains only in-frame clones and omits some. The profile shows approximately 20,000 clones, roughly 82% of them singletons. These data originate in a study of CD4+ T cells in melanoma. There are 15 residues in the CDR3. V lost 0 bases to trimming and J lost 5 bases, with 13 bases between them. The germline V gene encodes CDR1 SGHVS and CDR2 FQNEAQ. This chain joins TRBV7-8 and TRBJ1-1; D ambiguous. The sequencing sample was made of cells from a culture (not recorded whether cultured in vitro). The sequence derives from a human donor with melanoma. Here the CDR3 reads CASSLAAGFPTEAFF. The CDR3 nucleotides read TGTGCCAGCAGCTTAGCGGCAGGTTTTCCGACTGAAGCTTTCTTT.